The clone carrying this TCR beta chain appeared once. Antigen specificity is unknown. CDR1 is DFQATT and CDR2 is SNEGSKA in the germline V gene (reference sequence). The ends were cut back, 3 bases at V and 11 bases at J, with 13 bases in the middle. The CDR3 length is 11 residues. Method: immunoSEQ multiplex PCR; TCRdb's copy keeps in-frame clones and lacks some. The data show about 99,000 clones, 88% seen once. The data are from a study of T cell responses to AZD1222 COVID-19 vaccine. Study-wide results and limits: The reported proportion of spike-specific TCRs targeting unmutated variant regions was nearly half.

The chain couples TRBV20-1 to TRBJ1-1; D uncertain. The source material was peripheral blood, sampled on day 0 of AZD1222 vaccination. This TCR derives from an adult in good health. DNA for the CDR3: TGCAGTGCTAGTTTATCACACCGTGCTTTCTTT. Protein product: CSASLSHRAFF.